Sequencing of this TCR beta chain was carried out in a study of human T cells and chemical hapten exposure. In the study overall: In the sensitization step, 2% DPC was placed on about 2 cm by about 2 cm of upper inner arm skin. Findings and caveats of the study: Among TCRs, those above 1 in 1000 frequency were unaffected by DPC sensitization.

Described time point: pre-sensitization, week 0. This sample's treatment: therapeutic diphenylcyclopropenone sensitization with weekly scalp DPC. Someone pulled total RNA out of unfractionated whole blood. Many counts were recorded for this clonotype. Antigen: not known. Individual cDNA molecules each carried unique molecular identifiers attached by the library. One entry per CDR3 protein results from TCRdb running MiXCR on the RACE reads. Of some 300,000 distinct CDR3 sequences listed, around 5.5% are singletons. The length of the CDR3 is 13 residues. J was trimmed by 4 bases and V by 4 bases; bases with no gene match: 1. Germline CDR1 reads DFQATT; CDR2 reads SNEGSKA (reference sequence).

The input for sequencing was whole blood, taken in connection with sensitization to the hapten diphenylcyclopropenone (DPC). The chain carries TRBV20-1 and TRBJ2-1; 10 positions agree with TRBD2. The TCR originated in a woman aged 18-29 years with alopecia areata. Some clones in this sample may be carry-over from other donors' samples. CDR3: CSANSGGYNEQFF. For the CDR3, the DNA is TGCAGTGCTAATAGCGGGGGGTACAATGAGCAGTTCTTC.